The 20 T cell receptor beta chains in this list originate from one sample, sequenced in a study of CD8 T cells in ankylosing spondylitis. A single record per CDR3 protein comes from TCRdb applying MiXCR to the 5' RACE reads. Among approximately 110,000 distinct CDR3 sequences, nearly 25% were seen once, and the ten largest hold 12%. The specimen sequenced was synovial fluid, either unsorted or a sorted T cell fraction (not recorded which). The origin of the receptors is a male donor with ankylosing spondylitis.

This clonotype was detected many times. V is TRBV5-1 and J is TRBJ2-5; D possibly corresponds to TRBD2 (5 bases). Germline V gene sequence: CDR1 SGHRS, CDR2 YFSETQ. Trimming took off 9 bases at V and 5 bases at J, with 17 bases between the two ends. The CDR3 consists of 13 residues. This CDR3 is CATKGVPSETQYF. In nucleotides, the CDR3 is TGCGCCACCAAGGGAGTCCCCTCCGAGACCCAGTACTTC. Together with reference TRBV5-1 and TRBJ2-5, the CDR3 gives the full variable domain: KAGVTQTPRYLIKTRGQQVTLSCSPISGHRSVSWYQQTPGQGLQFLFEYFSETQRNKGNFPGRFSGRQFSNSRSEMNVSTLELGDSALYLCATKGVPSETQYFGPGTRLLVL.

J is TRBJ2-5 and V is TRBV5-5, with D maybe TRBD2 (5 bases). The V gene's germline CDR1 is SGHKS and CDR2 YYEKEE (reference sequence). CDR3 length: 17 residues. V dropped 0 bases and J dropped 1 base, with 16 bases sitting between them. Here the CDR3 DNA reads TGTGCCAGCAGCTTGGCTCCAGCGGCAGGTGGCCAAGAGACCCAGTACTTC. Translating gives CASSLAPAAGGQETQYF.

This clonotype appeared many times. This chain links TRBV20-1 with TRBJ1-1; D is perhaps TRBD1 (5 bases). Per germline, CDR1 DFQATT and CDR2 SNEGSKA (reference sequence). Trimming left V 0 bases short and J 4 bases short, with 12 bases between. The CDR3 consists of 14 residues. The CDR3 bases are TGCAGTGCTAGAGATCCTCAGGGCGGCACTGAAGCTTTCTTT. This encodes CSARDPQGGTEAFF.

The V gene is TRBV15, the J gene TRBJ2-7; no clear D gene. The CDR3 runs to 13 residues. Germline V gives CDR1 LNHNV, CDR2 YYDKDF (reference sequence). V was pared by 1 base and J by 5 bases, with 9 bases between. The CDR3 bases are TGTGCCACCAGCAGAGTTTTTGGGAACGAGCAGTACGTC. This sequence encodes CATSRVFGNEQYV.

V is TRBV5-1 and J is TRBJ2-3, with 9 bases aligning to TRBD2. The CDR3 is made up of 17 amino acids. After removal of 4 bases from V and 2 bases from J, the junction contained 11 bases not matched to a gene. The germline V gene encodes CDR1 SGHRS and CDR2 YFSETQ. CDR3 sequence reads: CASSAGTSTATTDTQYF. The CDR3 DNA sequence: TGCGCCAGCAGCGCCGGGACTAGCACCGCGACCACAGATACGCAGTATTTT.

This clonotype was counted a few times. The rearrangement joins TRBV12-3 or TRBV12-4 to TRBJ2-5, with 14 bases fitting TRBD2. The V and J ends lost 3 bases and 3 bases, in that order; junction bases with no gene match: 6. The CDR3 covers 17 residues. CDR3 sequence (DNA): TGTGCCAGCAGTTTCTCCAGGACTAGCGGGGGGAAAGAGACCCAGTACTTC. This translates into CASSFSRTSGGKETQYF.

The CDR3 nucleotides read TGTGCCAGCACCAGGAGCCATCTGGGCGAGCAGTACTTC. It yields the protein CASTRSHLGEQYF. The chain uses TRBV7-2 and TRBJ2-7; D gene ambiguous. This CDR3 has 13 residues. In germline, CDR1 is SGHTA, CDR2 FQGNSA. Trimming removed 7 bases from V and 6 bases from J, with 16 bases in between.

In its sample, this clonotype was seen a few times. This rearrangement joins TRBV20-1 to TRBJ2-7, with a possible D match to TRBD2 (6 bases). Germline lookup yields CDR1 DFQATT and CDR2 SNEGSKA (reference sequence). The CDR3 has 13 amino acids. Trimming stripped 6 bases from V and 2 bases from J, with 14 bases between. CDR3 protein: CSAIREIAYEQYF. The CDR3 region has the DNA TGCAGTGCAATCCGGGAGATCGCCTACGAGCAGTACTTC.

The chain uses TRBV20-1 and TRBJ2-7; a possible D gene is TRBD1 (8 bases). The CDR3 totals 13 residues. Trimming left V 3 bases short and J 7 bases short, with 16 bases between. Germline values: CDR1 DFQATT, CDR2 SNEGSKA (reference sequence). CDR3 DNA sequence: TGCAGTGCTAGGAGAACAGGGGGGGTTGAGCAGTACTTC. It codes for CSARRTGGVEQYF.

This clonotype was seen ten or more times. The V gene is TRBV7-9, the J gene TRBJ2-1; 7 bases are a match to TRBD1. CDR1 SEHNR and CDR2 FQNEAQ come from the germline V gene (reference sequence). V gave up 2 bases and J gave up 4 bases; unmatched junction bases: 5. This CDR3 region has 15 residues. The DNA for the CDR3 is TGTGCCAGCAGCTTAACACAGGGGAATTACAATGAGCAGTTCTTC. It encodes CASSLTQGNYNEQFF.

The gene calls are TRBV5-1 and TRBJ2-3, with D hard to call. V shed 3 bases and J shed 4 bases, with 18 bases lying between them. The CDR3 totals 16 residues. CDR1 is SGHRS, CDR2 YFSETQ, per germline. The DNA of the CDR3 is TGCGCCAGCAGCTCGCTACAAACCCGACTTCCAGATACGCAGTATTTT. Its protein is CASSSLQTRLPDTQYF.

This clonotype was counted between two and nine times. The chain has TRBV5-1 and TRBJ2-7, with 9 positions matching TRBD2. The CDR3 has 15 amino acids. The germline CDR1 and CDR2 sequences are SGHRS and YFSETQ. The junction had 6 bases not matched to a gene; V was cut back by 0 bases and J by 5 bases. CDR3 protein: CASSLVAGGRDEQYF. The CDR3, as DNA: TGCGCCAGCAGCTTGGTGGCGGGAGGGCGCGACGAGCAGTACTTC.

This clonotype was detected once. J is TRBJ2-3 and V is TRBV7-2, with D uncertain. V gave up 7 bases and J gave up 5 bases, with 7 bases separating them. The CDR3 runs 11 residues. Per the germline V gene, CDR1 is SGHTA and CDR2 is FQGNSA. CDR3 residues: CASTIRDTQYF. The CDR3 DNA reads TGTGCCAGCACCATCAGAGATACGCAGTATTTT.

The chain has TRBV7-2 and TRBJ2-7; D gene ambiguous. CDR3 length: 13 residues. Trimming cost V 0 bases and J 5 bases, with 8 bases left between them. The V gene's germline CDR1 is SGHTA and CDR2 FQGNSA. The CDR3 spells CASSLAGIHEQYF. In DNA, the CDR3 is TGTGCCAGCAGCTTAGCGGGAATCCACGAGCAGTACTTC.

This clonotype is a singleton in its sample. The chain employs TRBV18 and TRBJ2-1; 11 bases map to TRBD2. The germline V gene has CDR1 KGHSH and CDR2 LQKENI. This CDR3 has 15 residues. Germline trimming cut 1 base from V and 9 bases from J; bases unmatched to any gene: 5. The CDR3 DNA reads TGTGCCAGCTCACCACGTACTAGCGGGAGTAGTGAGCAGTTCTTC. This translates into CASSPRTSGSSEQFF.

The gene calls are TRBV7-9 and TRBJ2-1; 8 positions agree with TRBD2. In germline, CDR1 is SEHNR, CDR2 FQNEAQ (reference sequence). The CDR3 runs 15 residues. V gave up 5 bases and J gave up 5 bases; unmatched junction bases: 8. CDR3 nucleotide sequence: TGTGCCAGCAGCCACTATAGCGGGACCCACAATGAGCAGTTCTTC. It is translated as CASSHYSGTHNEQFF.

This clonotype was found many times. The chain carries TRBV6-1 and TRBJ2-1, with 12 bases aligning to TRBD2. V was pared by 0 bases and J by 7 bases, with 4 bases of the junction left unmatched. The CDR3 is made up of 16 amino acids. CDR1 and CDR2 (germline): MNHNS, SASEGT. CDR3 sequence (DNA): TGTGCCAGCAGTGAAGCGAGTCTAGCGGGAGGGAATGAGCAGTTCTTC. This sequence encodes CASSEASLAGGNEQFF.

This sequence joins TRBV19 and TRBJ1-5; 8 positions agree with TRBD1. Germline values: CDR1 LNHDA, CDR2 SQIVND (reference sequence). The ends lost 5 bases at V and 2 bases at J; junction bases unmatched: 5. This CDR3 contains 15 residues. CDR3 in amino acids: CASSSGQGGNQPQHF. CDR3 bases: TGTGCCAGTAGTTCAGGACAGGGCGGCAATCAGCCCCAGCATTTT.

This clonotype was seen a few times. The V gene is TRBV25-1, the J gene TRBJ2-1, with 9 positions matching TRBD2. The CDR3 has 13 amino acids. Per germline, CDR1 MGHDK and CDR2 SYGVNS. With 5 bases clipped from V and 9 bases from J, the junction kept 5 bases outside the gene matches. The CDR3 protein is CASSLAGVIEQFF. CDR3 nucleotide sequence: TGTGCCAGCAGTTTAGCGGGAGTCATTGAGCAGTTCTTC.

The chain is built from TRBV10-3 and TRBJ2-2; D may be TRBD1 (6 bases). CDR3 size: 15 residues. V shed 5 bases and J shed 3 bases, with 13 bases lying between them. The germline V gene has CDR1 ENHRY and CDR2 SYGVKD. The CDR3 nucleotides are TGTGCCATCAGTTCCCACCCAGGGGACACCGGGGAGCTGTTTTTT. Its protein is CAISSHPGDTGELFF.